This T cell receptor beta chain was retrieved from a study of T cell responses to AZD1222 COVID-19 vaccine. Points on this clone: The target antigen is unknown.

Sequencing used immunoSEQ multiplex PCR; TCRdb keeps in-frame clones, though not all of them. The sample shows fewer than 85,000 clones, roughly nine tenths of them seen only once. The length of the CDR3 is 12 residues. The V end lost 0 bases, the J end lost 5 bases, and 7 bases lay between the germline ends. Germline CDR1 is GTSNPN and CDR2 is SVGIG (reference sequence). The study, taken as a whole, reports: The donor cohort was predominantly white British with a female majority, and clonal diversity may have been underestimated. Unmutated variant regions are reportedly the target of nearly half of TCRs that are spike-specific.

The sample consisted of peripheral blood, taken on day 0 of AZD1222 vaccination. This sequence was found in an adult in good health. V usage is TRBV30 and J usage is TRBJ1-2; D is perhaps TRBD1 (5 bases). CDR3 amino acids: CAWSVQGYGYTF. CDR3 nucleotide sequence: TGTGCCTGGAGTGTTCAGGGATATGGCTACACCTTC. Complete variable domain (other parts from reference TRBV30 and TRBJ1-2): SQTIHQWPATLVQPVGSPLSLECTVEGTSNPNLYWYRQAAGRGLQLLFYSVGIGQISSEVPQNLSASRPQDRQFILSSKKLLLSDSGFYLCAWSVQGYGYTFGSGTRLTVV.